Shown below are 7 T cell receptor beta chains from a single sample sequenced in a study of blood T cell repertoires in COVID-19. Method: immunoSEQ multiplex PCR; TCRdb's copy keeps in-frame clones and lacks some. Of approximately 200,000 clones in the sample, under 90% were seen once. The sample comprised PBMCs or T cells enriched from blood (not recorded which). The source of these receptors is a man between 60 and 70 years old who had recovered from COVID-19.

The chain combines TRBV19 with TRBJ1-4, with D possibly TRBD1 on 6 matching bases. The germline V gene encodes CDR1 LNHDA and CDR2 SQIVND (reference sequence). This CDR3 has 15 residues. Trimming stripped 3 bases from V and 7 bases from J, with 15 bases between. CDR3 sequence reads: CASSMAWTAGEKLFF. CDR3 bases: TGTGCCAGTAGTATGGCCTGGACAGCCGGTGAAAAACTGTTTTTT.

The chain is built from TRBV3-1 (or the pseudogene TRBV3-2) and TRBJ1-4; 7 bases match TRBD1. The CDR3 spans 14 residues. J was trimmed by 7 bases and V by 2 bases; bases with no gene match: 4. Germline V gives CDR1 LGHDT, CDR2 YNNKEL (reference sequence). The CDR3 nucleotides are TGTGCCAGCAGCCAATTGCAGGGGGTTGAAAAACTGTTTTTT. It encodes CASSQLQGVEKLFF.

This clone has a handful of counts. V gene TRBV10-3 combines with J gene TRBJ2-1, with 16 bases fitting TRBD2. The CDR3 spans 16 residues. After removal of 9 bases from V and 4 bases from J, the junction contained 6 bases not matched to a gene. The germline V gene encodes CDR1 ENHRY and CDR2 SYGVKD. For the CDR3, the DNA is TGTGCCATAGGGACTAGCGGGGGGGCCTTGTACAATGAGCAGTTCTTC. The encoded protein is CAIGTSGGALYNEQFF.

The V call is TRBV5-1, the J call TRBJ2-1; TRBD2 matches 10 bases. V was pared by 2 bases and J by 3 bases, with 2 bases of the junction left unmatched. CDR1 and CDR2 from the germline V gene are SGHRS and YFSETQ. The CDR3 totals 15 residues. The CDR3 DNA is TGCGCCAGCAGCTTCACTAGCGGGATCTACAATGAGCAGTTCTTC. Amino acid sequence: CASSFTSGIYNEQFF.

This sequence joins TRBV11-3 and TRBJ2-2; no definite D call. Germline values: CDR1 SGHNT, CDR2 YENEEA. The CDR3 is made up of 14 amino acids. V gave up 5 bases and J gave up 6 bases, with 13 bases separating them. The CDR3 sequence is CASSRSQASGELFF. The CDR3 nucleotides read TGTGCCAGCAGCCGAAGTCAAGCGTCCGGGGAGCTGTTTTTT.

The chain uses TRBV7-9 and TRBJ1-2; 9 bases fit TRBD1. The germline V gene has CDR1 SEHNR and CDR2 FQNEAQ (reference sequence). V gave up 5 bases and J gave up 8 bases; unmatched junction bases: 15. This CDR3 has 16 residues. The DNA of the CDR3 is TGTGCCAGCAGCGATCCGGGACAGGGAGTTAAGGGCGGCTACACCTTC. Translation: CASSDPGQGVKGGYTF.

The J gene is TRBJ2-5, the V gene TRBV5-6; 10 positions match TRBD1. V shed 2 bases, J shed 5 bases, and the junction held 6 bases outside the gene matches. Germline-derived CDR1 and CDR2 are SGHDT and YYEEEE. The CDR3 has 15 amino acids. CDR3 nucleotide sequence: TGTGCCAGCAGCTTCGCGACAGGGGGCGGTGAGACCCAGTACTTC. It is translated as CASSFATGGGETQYF.